The 27 T cell receptor beta chains below all came from one sample that was sequenced in a study of CD8 T cells in ankylosing spondylitis. TCRdb redid the calling of the 5' RACE reads with MiXCR, one entry per CDR3 protein. The data show under 85,000 distinct CDR3 sequences, about 5.2% seen once. Specimen: blood, either unsorted or a sorted T cell fraction (not recorded which). All receptors come from a male donor with ankylosing spondylitis or in good health (not recorded which).

This clonotype was seen more than once but under ten times. This chain connects TRBV7-8 to TRBJ1-5; 7 nucleotides align to TRBD1. Germline loops: CDR1 SGHVS, CDR2 FQNEAQ. V was clipped by 3 bases and J by 2 bases; unmatched bases: 4. There are 15 residues in the CDR3. The CDR3 sequence is CASSFSTGGNQPQHF. The CDR3 DNA sequence: TGTGCCAGCAGCTTCTCAACAGGGGGCAATCAGCCCCAGCATTTT.

There are many counts of this clonotype. This chain joins TRBV20-1 and TRBJ1-5; TRBD1 matches at 8 bases. The CDR3 loop spans 16 amino acids. With 0 bases clipped from V and 7 bases from J, the junction kept 11 bases outside the gene matches. The germline V gene has CDR1 DFQATT and CDR2 SNEGSKA (reference sequence). CDR3 loop: CSAREQGAGPRQPQHF. In nucleotides, the CDR3 is TGCAGTGCTAGAGAGCAGGGGGCGGGACCTCGGCAGCCCCAGCATTTT.

In this sample, this clonotype turned up many times. The chain employs TRBV20-1 and TRBJ1-5, with TRBD1 identical over 7 bases. Germline V gene lookup returns CDR1 DFQATT and CDR2 SNEGSKA (reference sequence). CDR3 length: 14 amino acids. V was pared by 6 bases and J by 3 bases, with 8 bases of the junction left unmatched. The CDR3 DNA is TGCAGTGCCCAGAGGGGGCAGCCCAATCAGCCCCAGCATTTT. Protein sequence: CSAQRGQPNQPQHF.

In this sample, this clonotype turned up many times. The V gene is TRBV19, the J gene TRBJ2-7; 7 nucleotides agree with TRBD1. Germline assignment: CDR1 LNHDA and CDR2 SQIVND (reference sequence). Trimming took 0 bases from V and 5 from J; bases not matched to a gene: 16. This CDR3 is built from 18 residues. The DNA of the CDR3 is TGTGCCAGTAGTATAGAAGCAGGGGGAGTACCTTTTGGCGACGAGCAGTACTTC. It specifies CASSIEAGGVPFGDEQYF.

In this sample, this clonotype turned up many times. The CDR3 loop is CAWRSRAGLKAPEAFF. For the CDR3, the DNA is TGTGCCTGGCGTTCCAGGGCAGGGTTAAAGGCCCCTGAAGCTTTCTTT. V usage is TRBV30 and J usage is TRBJ1-1, with D maybe TRBD1 (5 bases). This CDR3 contains 16 residues. Germline V gene sequence: CDR1 GTSNPN, CDR2 SVGIG (reference sequence). Between the trimmed V and J ends, which lost 5 bases and 6 bases, there was a span of 25 bases.

This clonotype was recorded many times. This rearrangement joins TRBV7-9 to TRBJ1-1; D is uncertain. The V end lost 5 bases, the J end lost 4 bases, and 11 bases lay between the germline ends. CDR3 length: 13 residues. Germline lookup yields CDR1 SEHNR and CDR2 FQNEAQ (reference sequence). The CDR3 DNA follows: TGTGCCAGCAGCCTTTATGATGGCACTGAAGCTTTCTTT. Translated: CASSLYDGTEAFF.

This clonotype was recorded many times. V usage is TRBV30 and J usage is TRBJ1-2; 10 bases match TRBD1. The CDR3 sequence is 15 residues long. V was clipped by 2 bases and J by 6 bases; unmatched bases: 9. Germline V gives CDR1 GTSNPN, CDR2 SVGIG (reference sequence). The CDR3 reads CAWSPSAGQGDGYTF. In nucleotides, the CDR3 is TGTGCCTGGAGTCCCTCCGCTGGACAGGGGGATGGCTACACCTTC.

This clonotype was recorded at least ten times. The chain has TRBV12-3 or TRBV12-4 and TRBJ1-5, with 8 bases lining up with TRBD1. V was pared by 6 bases and J by 3 bases, with 7 bases of the junction left unmatched. This CDR3 contains 15 residues. The DNA for the CDR3 is TGTGCCAGCAGGGGAGGGACAGGAGACAATCAGCCCCAGCATTTT. Translated, it gives CASRGGTGDNQPQHF.

This clonotype was detected many times. The chain carries TRBV3-1 and TRBJ1-6; the D gene is possibly TRBD1 (5 bases). The germline V and J ends were trimmed by 1 base and 10 bases, with 11 bases remaining between them. Germline assignment: CDR1 LGHDT and CDR2 YNNKEL (reference sequence). The CDR3 runs to 14 residues. CDR3 nucleotides: TGTGCCAGCAGCCAAGCCCAGGGACTCTCACCCCTCCACTTT. The encoded protein is CASSQAQGLSPLHF.

This clonotype was counted a few times. The V call is TRBV11-2, the J call TRBJ2-7; unclear D gene. Looked up from germline, CDR1 is SGHAT and CDR2 is FQNNGV. Deletions cut 0 bases from V and 2 bases from J, with 17 bases between. CDR3 length equals 17 residues. Here the CDR3 reads CASSLELTTGRAYEQYF. The CDR3, as DNA: TGTGCCAGCAGCTTAGAGTTGACCACGGGCCGAGCCTACGAGCAGTACTTC. Full variable domain (remainder filled in from reference TRBV11-2 and TRBJ2-7): EAGVAQSPRYKIIEKRQSVAFWCNPISGHATLYWYQQILGQGPKLLIQFQNNGVVDDSQLPKDRFSAERLKGVDSTLKIQPAKLEDSAVYLCASSLELTTGRAYEQYFGPGTRLTVT.

This clonotype has at least ten counts. V and J are TRBV20-1 and TRBJ1-6; 7 bases map to TRBD1. The CDR3 sequence is 15 residues long. Looked up from germline, CDR1 is DFQATT and CDR2 is SNEGSKA (reference sequence). With V trimmed by 7 bases and J by 0 bases, 6 bases remained unmatched. The CDR3 sequence: CSGLRGSSYNSPLHF. In DNA form, the CDR3 reads TGCAGTGGCCTCAGGGGGAGCTCCTATAATTCACCCCTCCACTTT.

This clonotype was detected many times. J is TRBJ2-7 and V is TRBV7-9; possible D gene TRBD1, 6 bases. Germline V gene data show CDR1 as SEHNR and CDR2 as FQNEAQ (reference sequence). The ends were cut back, 4 bases at V and 2 bases at J, with 12 bases in the middle. This CDR3 spans 14 amino acids. The CDR3 region is CASSSRDTTYEQYF. CDR3 DNA: TGTGCCAGCAGCTCCCGGGACACTACCTACGAGCAGTACTTC. Supplemented by reference TRBV7-9 and TRBJ2-7, the full variable domain reads DTGVSQNPRHKITKRGQNVTFRCDPISEHNRLYWYRQTLGQGPEFLTYFQNEAQLEKSRLLSDRFSAERPKGSFSTLEIQRTEQGDSAMYLCASSSRDTTYEQYFGPGTRLTVT.

This clonotype occurred a few times. The rearrangement uses TRBV11-3 and TRBJ2-7, with TRBD1 matching 7 bases. Unmatched junction bases numbered 7, after V lost 1 base and J lost 7 bases. Germline V lookup: CDR1 SGHNT, CDR2 YENEEA. The CDR3 runs 14 residues. The CDR3 spells CASSLGQGEREQYF. Written as DNA, the CDR3 is TGTGCCAGCAGCTTAGGGCAGGGGGAACGGGAGCAGTACTTC. Looking up the rest from reference TRBV11-3 and TRBJ2-7 gives the full variable domain: EAGVVQSPRYKIIEKKQPVAFWCNPISGHNTLYWYLQNLGQGPELLIRYENEEAVDDSQLPKDRFSAERLKGVDSTLKIQPAELGDSAVYLCASSLGQGEREQYFGPGTRLTVT.

The sample holds many counts of this clonotype. The J gene is TRBJ2-4, the V gene TRBV20-1; tentative D call: TRBD1 (7 bases). Trimming shortened V by 3 bases and J by 6 bases, and 15 bases separated the two germline ends. CDR3 length: 14 residues. Germline CDR1 reads DFQATT; CDR2 reads SNEGSKA (reference sequence). CDR3 DNA: TGCAGTGCTAGTAGCTGGCAGGGGGGAAACATTCAGTACTTC. Translated, it gives CSASSWQGGNIQYF.

In this sample, this clonotype turned up many times. This chain links TRBV9 with TRBJ1-1, with D hard to call. Germline CDR1 SGDLS, CDR2 YYNGEE. Trimming pared 0 bases from V and 1 base from J, leaving 7 bases between. CDR3 length: 14 residues. This CDR3 is CASSVAEGNTEAFF. The CDR3 bases are TGTGCCAGCAGCGTAGCTGAAGGGAACACTGAAGCTTTCTTT. Full variable domain (missing parts from reference TRBV9 and TRBJ1-1): DSGVTQTPKHLITATGQRVTLRCSPRSGDLSVYWYQQSLDQGLQFLIQYYNGEERAKGNILERFSAQQFPDLHSELNLSSLELGDSALYFCASSVAEGNTEAFFGQGTRLTVV.

This clonotype has a count of ten or more. This chain connects TRBV19 to TRBJ2-1, with 9 bases fitting TRBD2. The V gene end was trimmed by 7 bases and the J gene end by 6 bases; junction bases not matched to a gene: 10. Germline CDR1 is LNHDA and CDR2 is SQIVND (reference sequence). The CDR3 has 15 amino acids. The CDR3 protein is CASKTGTSLGNEQFF. The CDR3, as DNA: TGTGCCAGTAAAACCGGGACTAGCCTCGGCAATGAGCAGTTCTTC.

Ten or more counts support this clonotype. The chain has TRBV19 and TRBJ1-5; tentatively, D is TRBD1 (5 bases). Trimming pared 2 bases from V and 5 bases from J, leaving 10 bases between. The germline V gene encodes CDR1 LNHDA and CDR2 SQIVND (reference sequence). The CDR3 is 14 residues long. The DNA for the CDR3 is TGTGCCAGTAGTATACTAACAGGTGATCAGCCCCAGCATTTT. Its translation: CASSILTGDQPQHF.

This clonotype was seen many times. The chain links TRBV2 to TRBJ2-5; 11 bases line up with TRBD1. The CDR3 has 15 residues. Losses at the gene ends were 2 bases for V and 8 bases for J; bases not matched to a gene: 7. Germline CDR1 is SNHLY and CDR2 is FYNNEI. The CDR3 here is CASSENLGTGGTQYF. CDR3 nucleotide sequence: TGTGCCAGCAGTGAAAACTTGGGGACAGGGGGTACCCAGTACTTC.

Concerning this clonotype itself: A single base separates this from a much larger clone, so it may be a read error. J is TRBJ2-1 and V is TRBV18, with 13 positions matching TRBD2. This CDR3 spans 16 amino acids. Germline CDR1 and CDR2: KGHSH and LQKENI. J gave up 9 bases and V 5 bases, and 10 bases lay outside the gene matches. CDR3 region: CASSTSGGALGSEQFF. CDR3 sequence (DNA): TGTGCCAGCTCAACTAGCGGGGGGGCCCTCGGCAGTGAGCAGTTCTTC.

This clonotype showed up many times. The chain couples TRBV7-9 to TRBJ1-1; a possible D gene is TRBD1 (5 bases). This CDR3 region has 12 residues. V gave up 6 bases and J gave up 1 base, with 6 bases separating them. Germline V gives CDR1 SEHNR, CDR2 FQNEAQ (reference sequence). The CDR3 sequence: CASSGGNTEAFF. The DNA for the CDR3 is TGTGCCAGCAGTGGGGGGAACACTGAAGCTTTCTTT.

This clonotype was observed many times. The rearrangement links TRBV5-1 to TRBJ2-6; D gene unclear. The germline CDR1 and CDR2 sequences are SGHRS and YFSETQ. The CDR3 contains 16 residues. The V end was cut by 1 base, the J end by 0 bases, with 8 bases between. The CDR3 is CASSLMTGSGANVLTF. The CDR3 nucleotides read TGCGCCAGCAGCTTGATGACTGGCTCTGGGGCCAACGTCCTGACTTTC.

This clonotype was seen at least ten times. This chain links TRBV7-2 with TRBJ2-7; TRBD1 matches at 11 bases. The CDR3 length is 15 residues. Germline V gene lookup returns CDR1 SGHTA and CDR2 FQGNSA. After removal of 0 bases from V and 6 bases from J, the junction contained 4 bases not matched to a gene. The CDR3 region has the DNA TGTGCCAGCAGCTTAGCGGGACAGGGGGGCTCCGAGCAGTACTTC. This encodes CASSLAGQGGSEQYF.

This clonotype showed up many times. The V gene is TRBV27, the J gene TRBJ1-6; no clear D gene. Germline V gives CDR1 MNHEY, CDR2 SMNVEV (reference sequence). The V gene lost 6 bases and the J gene lost 6 bases, with 18 bases spanning the gap. CDR3 length equals 16 residues. The CDR3 coding sequence is TGTGCCAGCAGCGTACTTGGGCTTCGGGGTAATTCACCCCTCCACTTT. Protein: CASSVLGLRGNSPLHF.

This clonotype was seen repeatedly, ten times or more. The rearrangement joins TRBV12-3 or TRBV12-4 to TRBJ2-4; D is unresolved. The CDR3 contains 23 residues. V lost 3 bases to trimming and J lost 2 bases, with 35 bases between them. CDR3 protein: CASSFPFRFERVLESYPKNIQYF. The CDR3 nucleotides read TGTGCCAGCAGTTTCCCCTTTCGCTTTGAGCGAGTCTTGGAGTCCTATCCCAAAAACATTCAGTACTTC.

There are many counts of this clonotype. This sequence joins TRBV4-2 and TRBJ1-2, with 7 bases that match TRBD1. The CDR3 contains 16 residues. The J segment lost 7 bases and the V segment lost 0 bases, leaving 11 bases of the junction unmatched. Germline V gene lookup returns CDR1 LGHNA and CDR2 YNFKEQ. CDR3: CASSQDPTGQLSGYTF. CDR3 coding DNA: TGTGCCAGCAGCCAAGATCCGACGGGACAGTTGAGTGGCTACACCTTC.

This clonotype was counted ten times or more. This sequence joins TRBV6-1 and TRBJ2-7; 10 bases line up with TRBD2. This CDR3 has 13 amino acids. The ends lost 10 bases at V and 5 bases at J; junction bases unmatched: 8. The germline V gene encodes CDR1 MNHNS and CDR2 SASEGT. The chain's CDR3 is CATAGTSADEQYF. The DNA for the CDR3 is TGTGCCACGGCCGGGACTAGCGCGGACGAGCAGTACTTC.

This clonotype was counted at least ten times. The V call is TRBV1, the J call TRBJ1-6; the tabulated D call, TRBD1, remains unverified against the DNA. TRBV1 is tagged as a pseudogene. This CDR3 comprises 16 residues. CDR3: CTSSGWLGQGNSPLHF. In DNA form, the CDR3 reads TGCACCAGCAGCGGATGGCTTGGGCAGGGAAATTCACCCCTCCACTTT.